This T cell receptor (beta chain) was captured by sequencing in a study of shared clonotypes between healthy human individuals. Produced via immunoSEQ multiplex PCR; TCRdb's table is partial and in-frame only. Here the sample spans millions of clones, about 95% being singletons. In the naive CD8 group, cells lacked CD45RO and were positively selected for CCR7, so terminally differentiated effector memory CD45RA+ cells were left out. This CDR3 has 13 amino acids. Germline-derived CDR1 and CDR2 are SEHNR and FQNEAQ (reference sequence). Trimming took 6 bases from V and 4 from J, leaving 10 bases between them.

Sequencing input: naive CD8+ T cells sorted from blood. This sequence originates from a man between 18 and 35 years old in good health. The rearrangement joins TRBV7-9 to TRBJ2-1; D ambiguous. As DNA, the CDR3 is TGTGCCAGCAGGGAACCCGGGTACAATGAGCAGTTCTTC. Protein sequence: CASREPGYNEQFF.